Following are 15 T cell receptor beta chains from one sample sequenced in a study of T cell repertoires in cytomegalovirus infection. TCRdb passed the reads through MiXCR, listing each CDR3 protein once. The sample yields some 600,000 distinct CDR3 sequences, 20% to 30% seen once. Specimen: CD8+ T cells from PBMCs. The receptors were gathered from a human donor in good health (CMV status not recorded). Some clones in this sample may be carry-over from other donors' samples.

This clonotype has just one count. With a much larger clone just one base away, this may be a read error. This chain connects TRBV7-2 to TRBJ2-7, with a tentative D call TRBD1 (5 bases). CDR1 is SGHTA and CDR2 is FQGNSA in the germline V gene. Trimming cost V 4 bases and J 5 bases, with 15 bases left between them. The CDR3 is 14 residues long. The CDR3 spells CASSSTGFSDEQYF. CDR3 bases: TGTGCCAGCAGCTCCACAGGCTTTTCGGACGAGCAGTACTTC.

Comments on this clonotype: This sequence may be a read error, since a much larger clone differs from it by one base. This chain links TRBV4-1 with TRBJ2-3, with a weak D call TRBD2 (5 bases). This CDR3 is 13 amino acids long. Germline V gene lookup returns CDR1 MGHRA and CDR2 YSYEKL. Between the trimmed V and J ends, which lost 10 bases and 1 base, there was a span of 12 bases. The CDR3 DNA reads TGCGCCAACAGAGGACTCGGCACAGATACGCAGTATTTT. Amino acid sequence: CANRGLGTDTQYF.

This clonotype showed up many times. The CDR3, as DNA: TGTGCCAGCAGCTTATCCCGGGACAGGGTGTCTGGAAACTATGGCTACACCTTC. It is translated as CASSLSRDRVSGNYGYTF. The rearrangement joins TRBV7-6 to TRBJ1-2; TRBD1 matches 9 bases. Germline CDR1 SGHVS, CDR2 FNYEAQ. The J segment lost 2 bases and the V segment lost 2 bases, leaving 12 bases of the junction unmatched. The CDR3 is 18 amino acids.

This clonotype was detected many times. The V and J genes are TRBV11-3 and TRBJ2-3; D not certain. V gave up 5 bases and J gave up 5 bases, with 8 bases separating them. Germline CDR1 and CDR2: SGHNT and YENEEA. The length of the CDR3 is 12 residues. CDR3 sequence reads: CASSDRLDTQYF. As DNA, the CDR3 is TGTGCCAGCAGCGACCGATTAGATACGCAGTATTTT.

This chain uses TRBV13 with TRBJ2-1, with a tentative D call TRBD1 (7 bases). The length of the CDR3 is 15 residues. Trimming stripped 2 bases from V and 2 bases from J, with 10 bases between. Looked up from germline, CDR1 is PRHDT and CDR2 is FYEKMQ (reference sequence). Here the CDR3 DNA reads TGTGCCAGCAGCTTAAGGAGGGGGCCCTACAATGAGCAGTTCTTC. It encodes CASSLRRGPYNEQFF.

Remarks on this clonotype: A read error may account for a junction end that differs from germline. The chain has TRBV5-4 and TRBJ2-1, with D hard to call. The CDR3 extends over 13 amino acids. Germline assignment: CDR1 SGHNT and CDR2 YYREEE (reference sequence). The DNA of the CDR3 is TGTGCCAACAGCCCCTTCGACTACAATGAGCAGTTCTTC. This sequence encodes CANSPFDYNEQFF.

This CDR3 reads CASSHRFTGFEAFF. CDR3 DNA: TGTGCCAGCAGCCACCGATTCACGGGCTTTGAAGCTTTCTTT. V and J are TRBV5-6 and TRBJ1-1; D is undetermined. The CDR3 covers 14 residues. Between the trimmed V and J ends, which lost 4 bases and 7 bases, there was a span of 17 bases. From germline, CDR1 is SGHDT and CDR2 YYEEEE.

This clonotype was counted only a few times. V usage is TRBV10-3 and J usage is TRBJ1-5; possible D gene TRBD1, 5 bases. The CDR3 is 15 amino acids. Looked up from germline, CDR1 is ENHRY and CDR2 is SYGVKD. V gave up 0 bases and J gave up 3 bases, with 9 bases separating them. The chain's CDR3 is CAISESAGSNQPQHF. CDR3 in DNA: TGTGCCATCAGTGAGTCGGCAGGGTCCAATCAGCCCCAGCATTTT.

This clonotype appeared many times. This chain uses TRBV7-6 with TRBJ2-3; D remains ambiguous. The CDR3 runs 12 residues. V lost 4 bases and J 2 bases, leaving 4 bases between the germline ends. The germline gives CDR1 SGHVS, CDR2 FNYEAQ. CDR3 nucleotides: TGTGCCAGCAGCTCCTTCACAGATACGCAGTATTTT. Its protein product is CASSSFTDTQYF.

This clonotype was seen at least ten times. The chain employs TRBV7-6 and TRBJ1-4; D may be TRBD1 (6 bases). V lost 0 bases and J lost 6, with 17 bases in between. The CDR3 sequence is 17 residues long. Per germline, CDR1 SGHVS and CDR2 FNYEAQ. The CDR3 nucleotides read TGTGCCAGCAGCTTAGCGCCTTCGGGGGGCCTCCATGAAAAACTGTTTTTT. Translating gives CASSLAPSGGLHEKLFF.

There are a few counts of this clonotype. The chain has TRBV12-3 or TRBV12-4 and TRBJ2-2; D tentatively reads TRBD1 or TRBD2 (5 bases each). Trimming took 6 bases from V and 4 from J, leaving 21 bases between them. The CDR3 runs to 17 residues. The CDR3 sequence: CASSRDHLGLFTGELFF. The CDR3 nucleotides are TGTGCCAGCAGCCGGGACCACCTGGGATTGTTCACCGGGGAGCTGTTTTTT.

This chain connects TRBV7-4 to TRBJ2-7; the D is unclear. The CDR3 runs 12 residues. The V end was cut by 5 bases, the J end by 5 bases, with 10 bases between. The V gene's germline CDR1 is SGHVT and CDR2 SQSDAQ. The DNA for the CDR3 is TGTGCCAGCAGCCAAGCCATCAACGAGCAGTACTTC. As protein: CASSQAINEQYF.

This clonotype was seen ten or more times. The chain uses TRBV7-8 and TRBJ2-1; D is undetermined. Trimming pared 4 bases from V and 3 bases from J, leaving 22 bases between. The germline gives CDR1 SGHVS, CDR2 FQNEAQ. This CDR3 spans 18 amino acids. The CDR3 reads CASSSLLYTPSHYNEQFF. CDR3 DNA sequence: TGTGCCAGCAGCTCCCTCCTTTACACCCCGTCCCACTACAATGAGCAGTTCTTC.

The chain combines TRBV19 with TRBJ2-7; D may be TRBD2 (5 bases). The CDR3 is made up of 14 amino acids. Trimming stripped 1 base from V and 2 bases from J, with 9 bases between. Per germline, CDR1 LNHDA and CDR2 SQIVND (reference sequence). The DNA of the CDR3 is TGTGCCAGTAGTATAGTGGGAGTTGCCTACGAGCAGTACTTC. Encoded protein: CASSIVGVAYEQYF.

Only a few counts were recorded for this clonotype. The chain joins TRBV20-1 to TRBJ2-1, with D uncertain. CDR1 is DFQATT and CDR2 is SNEGSKA in the germline V gene (reference sequence). CDR3 length: 14 residues. V lost 3 bases to trimming and J lost 7 bases, with 16 bases between them. The DNA of the CDR3 is TGCAGTGCTAGTTTTCTGGGGTTTCTTAATGAGCAGTTCTTC. Amino acids: CSASFLGFLNEQFF.